A selection of T cell receptor beta chains follows, all from one sample in a study of blood T cell repertoires in COVID-19. TCRdb's copy holds only in-frame clones and misses some; the assay was immunoSEQ multiplex PCR. This sample carries roughly 280,000 clones, 80% to 95% of them seen once, and the ten largest clones take roughly 2.8%. Sequencing used PBMCs or T cells enriched from blood (not recorded which). These receptors originate from a man between 35 and 55 years old who had been exposed to COVID-19. The CDR3 runs from the conserved cysteine through the conserved F or W. The D gene is left open where the match is weak. The size field is filled for only some rows; it gives once, few, many or a size class.

clone_size	v_call	d_call	j_call	cdr3_aa	cdr3_nt
-	TRBV28	TRBD1	TRBJ1-2	CASSSRGPYGYTF	TGTGCCAGCAGTTCAAGGGGGCCCTATGGCTACACCTTC
-	TRBV30	-	TRBJ1-5	CAWSLGGRQPQHF	TGTGCCTGGAGTCTTGGTGGCCGTCAGCCCCAGCATTTT
-	TRBV4-3	-	TRBJ1-6	CASSHLTGNSPLHF	TGCGCCAGCAGCCACCTGACGGGGAATTCACCCCTCCACTTT
-	TRBV2	-	TRBJ2-2	CASSDAYYNTGELFF	TGTGCCAGCAGTGATGCCTATTATAACACCGGGGAGCTGTTTTTT
-	TRBV9	-	TRBJ1-2	CASSPEGGHSYGYTF	TGTGCCAGCAGCCCTGAGGGAGGGCATAGCTATGGCTACACCTTC
-	TRBV30	TRBD1	TRBJ2-2	CAWSATGAGELFF	TGTGCCTGGAGTGCCACAGGGGCGGGGGAGCTGTTTTTT
-	TRBV4-2	TRBD1	TRBJ1-2	CASTDPGQGSYGYTF	TGTGCCAGCACCGACCCGGGACAGGGTTCCTATGGCTACACCTTC
few	TRBV18	-	TRBJ1-5	CASSPGSGGYQPQHF	TGTGCCAGCTCACCAGGATCGGGGGGATATCAGCCCCAGCATTTT
-	TRBV2	-	TRBJ2-3	CASSEGGFDTQYF	TGTGCCAGCAGTGAGGGAGGATTCGATACGCAGTATTTT
-	TRBV19	-	TRBJ1-1	CASRRGNTEAFF	TGTGCCAGTAGAAGGGGGAACACTGAAGCTTTCTTT
once	TRBV5-1	-	TRBJ2-5	CASSLNSGIIQETQYF	TGCGCCAGCAGCTTGAATAGCGGAATAATCCAAGAGACCCAGTACTTC
-	TRBV5-1	TRBD1	TRBJ1-5	CASSSTGGAGQPQHF	TGCGCCAGCAGCAGCACAGGGGGCGCAGGTCAGCCCCAGCATTTT
-	TRBV7-6	-	TRBJ2-7	CASSATGNEQYF	TGTGCCAGCAGCGCTACAGGCAACGAGCAGTACTTC
-	TRBV5-1	TRBD1	TRBJ1-4	CASSLQGFNEKLFF	TGCGCCAGCAGCTTACAGGGGTTTAATGAAAAACTGTTTTTT
-	TRBV6-5	TRBD1	TRBJ1-4	CASRTGAHEKLFF	TGTGCCAGCCGGACAGGGGCTCATGAAAAACTGTTTTTT
-	TRBV19	-	TRBJ2-3	CASRLTSSTDTQYF	TGTGCCAGTAGATTAACTTCTAGCACAGATACGCAGTATTTT
-	TRBV11-2	-	TRBJ2-1	CASSRPGGNGEQFF	TGTGCCAGCAGCCGCCCCGGGGGTAATGGTGAGCAGTTCTTC
-	TRBV7-9	-	TRBJ1-2	CASSSGTPLNYGYTF	TGTGCCAGCAGTTCCGGGACACCACTTAACTATGGCTACACCTTC
-	TRBV15	TRBD1	TRBJ1-1	CATSRGQDREDPTDTEAFF	TGTGCCACCAGCAGAGGGCAAGACAGGGAAGACCCTACGGACACTGAAGCTTTCTTT
-	TRBV28	-	TRBJ1-5	CASTGVSTQPQHF	TGTGCCAGCACAGGGGTATCTACTCAGCCCCAGCATTTT
once	TRBV4-2	TRBD1	TRBJ2-3	CASSQDPGQVTDTQYF	TGTGCCAGCAGCCAAGACCCGGGACAGGTAACAGATACGCAGTATTTT
-	TRBV19	TRBD1	TRBJ1-1	CASSLTGYTEAFF	TGTGCCAGTAGCCTGACAGGGTACACTGAAGCTTTCTTT
once	TRBV3-1/TRBV3-2	TRBD1	TRBJ2-1	CASSQVTRTGLNEQFF	TGTGCCAGCAGCCAAGTGACTCGGACAGGGTTGAATGAGCAGTTCTTC
-	TRBV4-1	TRBD2	TRBJ2-1	CASSQDPGLARNEQFF	TGCGCCAGCAGCCAAGATCCGGGACTAGCTCGAAATGAGCAGTTCTTC
-	TRBV2	-	TRBJ2-7	CASSKGQPYEQYF	TGTGCCAGCAGTAAGGGACAACCCTACGAGCAGTACTTC
once	TRBV24-1	TRBD1	TRBJ2-1	CATTGQGGENEQFF	TGTGCCACCACCGGACAGGGGGGCGAAAATGAGCAGTTCTTC
-	TRBV6-5	-	TRBJ1-3	CASSAGARNTIYF	TGTGCCAGCAGCGCAGGGGCCAGAAACACCATATATTTT
-	TRBV12-3/TRBV12-4	-	TRBJ2-7	CASSFGTSYEQYF	TGTGCCAGCAGTTTTGGGACTTCCTACGAGCAGTACTTC
-	TRBV19	TRBD2	TRBJ2-1	CASSIDGGMTHNEQFF	TGTGCCAGTAGTATAGACGGGGGGATGACCCACAATGAGCAGTTCTTC
-	TRBV4-1	-	TRBJ2-7	CASSQDPGPSGSYEQYF	TGCGCCAGCAGCCAAGATCCCGGTCCCTCGGGCTCCTACGAGCAGTACTTC
-	TRBV6-2/TRBV6-3	TRBD1	TRBJ2-1	CASSYSSRGPYNEQFF	TGTGCCAGCAGTTACTCGTCAAGGGGGCCCTACAATGAGCAGTTCTTC
-	TRBV18	TRBD1	TRBJ2-7	CASSPPGQSYEQYF	TGTGCCAGCTCACCTCCGGGACAGTCCTACGAGCAGTACTTC
-	TRBV10-1	-	TRBJ2-7	CASQDREVLSYEQYF	TGCGCCAGCCAAGACAGGGAGGTTTTGTCCTACGAGCAGTACTTC
-	TRBV24-1	-	TRBJ2-1	CATSDFSWRSSYNEQFF	TGTGCCACCAGTGATTTCTCGTGGAGGAGCTCCTACAATGAGCAGTTCTTC
-	TRBV19	-	TRBJ2-3	CASRFDPYGTDTQYF	TGTGCCAGCAGGTTTGACCCTTATGGCACAGATACGCAGTATTTT
-	TRBV19	TRBD1	TRBJ2-4	CASRARPKGAAKNIQYF	TGTGCCAGTAGGGCACGGCCCAAGGGGGCAGCCAAAAACATTCAGTACTTC
-	TRBV28	-	TRBJ2-2	CASSRPPFKDRGLTGELFF	TGTGCCAGCAGCCGGCCACCTTTTAAAGACAGGGGACTAACCGGGGAGCTGTTTTTT